This T cell receptor (beta chain) was recorded in a study of CD8 T cells in Susac syndrome. Study details: Treatment status at blood draw for the Susac syndrome patients was therapy-naive, corticosteroids, or intravenous immunoglobulin alone. General observations from the study: Only a relatively small number of individuals were included in the TCR sequencing and HLA analysis.

With regard to this clonotype: Its antigen is unknown.

When the RNA was reverse transcribed, random hexamers were used with an input of about 0.45 to 1 ug. A multiplex approach, immunoSEQ multiplex PCR, amplified TCR beta CDR3 across 54 Vbeta and 13 Jbeta. TCRdb re-analysed the immunoSEQ multiplex PCR reads in MiXCR, keeping a single row per CDR3 protein. The sample yields roughly 220,000 distinct CDR3 sequences, 94% seen once. In germline, CDR1 is LGHNA, CDR2 YNFKEQ. Trimming at V came to 0 bases and at J to 5 bases, leaving 8 bases not matched to a gene. The CDR3 has 17 residues. CD8+ and CD4+ T cells taken from blood had their TCR beta sequenced. The sequenced sample consisted of CD4+ T cells from PBMCs. The V call is TRBV4-2, the J call TRBJ2-3; the match to TRBD1 covers 10 bases. This TCR derives from a human donor with Susac syndrome. CDR3 in amino acids: CASSQEPPDRGRDTQYF. The CDR3 coding sequence is TGTGCCAGCAGCCAAGAGCCCCCGGACAGGGGGAGAGATACGCAGTATTTT.